The rows below give T cell receptor beta chains drawn from one sample of a study of T-cell memory formation after mild COVID-19. Via MiXCR, TCRdb re-called the 5' RACE reads, giving one row per CDR3 protein. The table shows about 47,000 distinct CDR3 sequences, with 8% to 10% occurring only once. Input material: PBMCs or a T cell subset sorted from them (not recorded which). These TCRs come from an adult woman who had mild COVID-19 (a few samples of this study predate the infection). Cell type and time point are not known. Both conserved end residues are part of each CDR3. A D gene is named only where the DNA matches it firmly. Only part of the rows carry a size: once, few, many, or a class if the clone is expanded.

>few|TRBV27|TRBJ1-2|NA
CASGTTGIYGYTF
TGTGCCAGCGGAACTACAGGGATCTATGGCTACACCTTC
>many|TRBV30|TRBJ2-3|NA
CACRWGLRTDTQYF
TGTGCCTGTAGATGGGGACTGCGCACAGATACGCAGTATTTT
>NA|TRBV18|TRBJ1-1|NA
CASSTTVMNTEAFF
TGTGCCAGCTCGACGACAGTCATGAACACTGAAGCTTTCTTT
>few|TRBV10-3|TRBJ2-7|NA
CAIREGGKAYEQYF
TGTGCCATCAGGGAAGGAGGAAAGGCCTACGAGCAGTACTTC
>few|TRBV5-1|TRBJ2-5|TRBD1
CASRRTGGLETQYF
TGCGCCAGCAGAAGGACAGGGGGATTGGAGACCCAGTACTTC
>medium-sized|TRBV7-2|TRBJ2-1|TRBD2
CASSLSGSSYNEQFF
TGCGCCAGCAGCTTGAGCGGGAGCTCCTACAATGAGCAGTTCTTC
>few|TRBV5-1|TRBJ2-7|NA
CASSDTTIGGGGYEQYF
TGCGCCAGCAGCGACACGACTATCGGCGGGGGCGGCTACGAGCAGTACTTC
>NA|TRBV29-1|TRBJ1-2|TRBD1
CSVVGRDRVYGYTF
TGCAGCGTTGTGGGCCGGGACAGGGTCTATGGCTACACCTTC
>NA|TRBV5-1|TRBJ1-2|NA
CASSLGGLGPNYGYTF
TGCGCCAGCAGCTTGGGCGGACTGGGACCGAACTATGGCTACACCTTC
>many|TRBV7-2|TRBJ2-7|NA
CASSLAAGVNSNEQYF
TGTGCCAGCAGCTTAGCGGCCGGAGTGAACTCGAACGAGCAGTACTTC
>few|TRBV20-1|TRBJ1-1|NA
CSAKGTSNWGTEAFF
TGCAGTGCCAAGGGGACGTCCAATTGGGGCACTGAAGCTTTCTTT
>NA|TRBV3-1|TRBJ1-1|TRBD1
CASSQGWTGMNTEAFF
TGTGCCAGCAGCCAAGGATGGACAGGGATGAACACTGAAGCTTTCTTT
>NA|TRBV12-3/TRBV12-4|TRBJ1-1|NA
CASSLRSGPAFF
TGTGCCAGCAGTTTAAGGAGTGGGCCAGCTTTCTTT
>many|TRBV4-3|TRBJ2-1|NA
CASSPLGVAVYNEQFF
TGCGCCAGCAGCCCCCTAGGGGTGGCCGTCTACAATGAGCAGTTCTTC
>many|TRBV2|TRBJ2-7|NA
CASKIQGTAYEQYF
TGTGCCAGCAAGATACAGGGTACCGCCTACGAGCAGTACTTC
>few|TRBV20-1|TRBJ2-3|TRBD1
CSASGTGSTDTQYF
TGCAGTGCTTCCGGGACAGGAAGCACAGATACGCAGTATTTT